The 19 T cell receptor beta chains in this list originate from one sample, sequenced in a study of CD8+ T cells in alopecia areata (dated by TCRdb to 2017 to 2018). The intended sense of this specimen's treatment or condition label: oral pan-JAK inhibitor, 5-10 mg twice daily. The method was the immunoSEQ multiplex PCR assay. For TCR sequencing, RNA was extracted from every sample and reverse transcribed into cDNA to serve as template. Entries here come from immuneACCESS through TCRdb and include only in-frame sequences with V and J called. Some clones fail to appear in such tables; in the studies checked, an unresolved V gene covers under half of the shortfall, and the cause of the remainder is unknown. The sample table records more than 150,000 clones; 40% to 65% of these occur just once. The ten largest clones add up to roughly a tenth of the sample. Specimen: CD8+ T cells sorted from blood, collected around week 54, from a patient treated with tofacitinib. Source of these receptors: a human donor with alopecia areata.

This clone was counted between two and nine times. This sequence joins TRBV29-1 and TRBJ2-1, with D perhaps TRBD2 (7 bases). V shed 0 bases and J shed 5 bases, with 17 bases lying between them. The germline V gene has CDR1 SQVTM and CDR2 ANQGSEA. The CDR3 length is 16 residues. The CDR3 loop reads CSVEDQTGRVDNEQFF. The CDR3 DNA reads TGCAGCGTTGAAGACCAAACAGGGAGGGTAGACAATGAGCAGTTCTTC.

This clone was recorded a few times. This chain links TRBV11-2 with TRBJ1-2; D ambiguous. Germline V CDR1 and CDR2: SGHAT, FQNNGV. The V and J ends lost 2 bases and 0 bases respectively, with 7 bases between them. This CDR3 contains 14 residues. The CDR3 bases are TGTGCCAGCAGCTTACGGATAGCTAACTATGGCTACACCTTC. Translation gives CASSLRIANYGYTF.

This chain joins TRBV7-9 and TRBJ1-2; 10 bases are a match to TRBD1. The CDR3 has 13 amino acids. Germline V gives CDR1 SEHNR, CDR2 FQNEAQ (reference sequence). Trimming at V came to 5 bases and at J to 7 bases, leaving 4 bases not matched to a gene. CDR3 bases: TGTGCCAGCAGCGACCGGGACAGGGGTGGCTACACCTTC. Its translation is CASSDRDRGGYTF.

This clone was observed a handful of times. The chain couples TRBV19 to TRBJ2-3; possible D gene TRBD2, 5 bases. The germline CDR1 and CDR2 sequences are LNHDA and SQIVND (reference sequence). This CDR3 is built from 15 residues. Between the trimmed V and J ends, which lost 9 bases and 3 bases, there was a span of 19 bases. CDR3 in amino acids: CASQVGVIDTDTQYF. The CDR3 nucleotides are TGTGCCAGCCAAGTCGGGGTAATAGATACAGATACGCAGTATTTT.

This rearrangement joins TRBV7-9 to TRBJ1-2; TRBD1 agrees at 10 bases. The CDR3 is made up of 13 amino acids. Germline V CDR1 and CDR2: SEHNR, FQNEAQ (reference sequence). V was clipped by 7 bases and J by 7 bases; unmatched bases: 6. The CDR3 DNA sequence: TGTGCCAGCACCCCCGGGACAGGGGTTGGCTACACCTTC. Its translation is CASTPGTGVGYTF.

The rearrangement links TRBV5-1 to TRBJ1-2; D remains ambiguous. The germline CDR1 and CDR2 sequences are SGHRS and YFSETQ. Trimming pared 5 bases from V and 2 bases from J, leaving 7 bases between. The CDR3 contains 12 residues. The CDR3: CASRTENYGYTF. DNA of the CDR3: TGCGCCAGCAGAACGGAGAACTATGGCTACACCTTC. Filled out from reference TRBV5-1 and TRBJ1-2, the complete variable domain reads KAGVTQTPRYLIKTRGQQVTLSCSPISGHRSVSWYQQTPGQGLQFLFEYFSETQRNKGNFPGRFSGRQFSNSRSEMNVSTLELGDSALYLCASRTENYGYTFGSGTRLTVV.

This clone appeared a single time. The rearrangement links TRBV2 to TRBJ2-7, with D tentatively TRBD1 or TRBD2 (5 bases each). The CDR3 totals 11 residues. Germline-derived CDR1 and CDR2 are SNHLY and FYNNEI. The CDR3 DNA reads as TGTACATACGGGACGGTGGGCGAGCAGTACTTC. As protein: CTYGTVGEQYF.

This clone was seen a few times. The CDR3 region has the DNA TGTGCCAGCAGTCGACGGCGGGGATTCTACGAGCAGTACTTC. It is translated as CASSRRRGFYEQYF. The chain couples TRBV13 to TRBJ2-7, with D maybe TRBD2 (6 bases). This CDR3 is 14 amino acids long. Trimming shortened V by 6 bases and J by 3 bases, and 15 bases separated the two germline ends. Germline values: CDR1 PRHDT, CDR2 FYEKMQ (reference sequence).

This chain links TRBV19 with TRBJ1-5; 7 bases match TRBD1. J was trimmed by 3 bases and V by 5 bases; bases with no gene match: 4. Germline lookup yields CDR1 LNHDA and CDR2 SQIVND (reference sequence). The CDR3 loop spans 14 amino acids. The chain's CDR3 is CASSPGGHNQPQHF. The CDR3 bases are TGTGCCAGTAGTCCAGGGGGGCACAATCAGCCCCAGCATTTT. Full variable domain (remainder filled in from reference TRBV19 and TRBJ1-5): DGGITQSPKYLFRKEGQNVTLSCEQNLNHDAMYWYRQDPGQGLRLIYYSQIVNDFQKGDIAEGYSVSREKKESFPLTVTSAQKNPTAFYLCASSPGGHNQPQHFGDGTRLSIL.

The chain employs TRBV27 and TRBJ2-5; a weak D match, TRBD2 (7 bases). The CDR3 length is 17 residues. Germline CDR1 and CDR2: MNHEY and SMNVEV (reference sequence). Trimming cost V 2 bases and J 6 bases, with 22 bases left between them. CDR3 sequence reads: CASSLGVTGGRVKTQYF. CDR3 bases: TGTGCCAGCAGTTTAGGGGTCACGGGGGGCCGGGTAAAGACCCAGTACTTC.

Concerning this clone itself: The same CDR3 also results from other DNA sequences found in this sample. The chain employs TRBV5-4 and TRBJ2-2; D may be TRBD1 (5 bases). Looked up from germline, CDR1 is SGHNT and CDR2 is YYREEE (reference sequence). The V and J ends lost 1 base and 2 bases respectively, with 9 bases between them. The CDR3 covers 15 residues. In nucleotides, the CDR3 is TGTGCCAGCAGCTTGAAGGGGTCCAACACCGGGGAGCTGTTTTTT. It codes for CASSLKGSNTGELFF.

The V gene is TRBV6-5, the J gene TRBJ2-5, with 8 bases identical to TRBD1. This CDR3 spans 15 amino acids. Trimming removed 4 bases from V and 2 bases from J; junction bases left unmatched: 6. From germline, CDR1 is MNHEY and CDR2 SVGAGI. CDR3 sequence: CASSFGRGHQETQYF. The CDR3 nucleotides read TGTGCCAGCAGTTTTGGCAGGGGGCATCAAGAGACCCAGTACTTC.

This clone has a handful of counts. V gene TRBV27 combines with J gene TRBJ2-2; weak D call: TRBD2 (6 bases). This CDR3 contains 18 residues. Trimming shortened V by 6 bases and J by 6 bases, and 26 bases separated the two germline ends. Germline-derived CDR1 and CDR2 are MNHEY and SMNVEV (reference sequence). In nucleotides, the CDR3 is TGTGCCAGCAGCTTTATTGGGGCTCTGCACGGGACTGCCGGGGAGCTGTTTTTT. Residues: CASSFIGALHGTAGELFF.

The chain uses TRBV30 and TRBJ2-1; either TRBD1 or TRBD2 may supply D (5 bases each). CDR1 GTSNPN and CDR2 SVGIG come from the germline V gene (reference sequence). V lost 4 bases to trimming and J lost 2 bases, with 12 bases between them. The CDR3 has 14 residues. The CDR3 reads CAWTGTQTYNEQFF. CDR3 coding DNA: TGTGCCTGGACCGGGACCCAAACCTACAATGAGCAGTTCTTC.

This rearrangement joins TRBV5-6 to TRBJ1-4; the D is unclear. V lost 0 bases, J lost 6 bases, and 0 bases lay in between. This CDR3 is 11 amino acids long. Germline V gene sequence: CDR1 SGHDT, CDR2 YYEEEE. The CDR3: CASSLDEKLFF. For the CDR3, the DNA is TGTGCCAGCAGCTTGGATGAAAAACTGTTTTTT.

This chain uses TRBV5-1 with TRBJ2-7; D not certain. The ends were cut back, 4 bases at V and 0 bases at J, with 17 bases in the middle. This CDR3 contains 16 residues. From germline, CDR1 is SGHRS and CDR2 YFSETQ. CDR3 DNA: TGCGCCAGCAGCCAAAAGACACCCACCGTCTCCTACGAGCAGTACTTC. It translates to CASSQKTPTVSYEQYF.

The V gene is TRBV30, the J gene TRBJ1-2; D unclear. The V end was cut by 4 bases, the J end by 7 bases, with 13 bases between. Germline V gene data show CDR1 as GTSNPN and CDR2 as SVGIG (reference sequence). There are 12 residues in the CDR3. CDR3 loop: CAWNGGGRGYTF. The CDR3 coding sequence is TGTGCCTGGAACGGCGGAGGGCGTGGCTACACCTTC.

The chain recombines TRBV7-9 with TRBJ1-2, with D unresolved. V was pared by 6 bases and J by 8 bases, with 10 bases between. Germline V gene lookup returns CDR1 SEHNR and CDR2 FQNEAQ (reference sequence). The CDR3 consists of 11 residues. As DNA, the CDR3 is TGTGCCAGCAGAGCTCAACAGGGCTACACCTTC. Its protein is CASRAQQGYTF.

This clone was seen a few times. This chain links TRBV2 with TRBJ2-2; 10 bases align to TRBD2. The V and J ends lost 6 bases and 5 bases, in that order; junction bases with no gene match: 6. The germline V gene has CDR1 SNHLY and CDR2 FYNNEI. The CDR3 spans 15 residues. The CDR3 loop is CASRAGTSETGELFF. The CDR3 region has the DNA TGTGCCAGCAGGGCCGGGACTAGCGAAACCGGGGAGCTGTTTTTT.